These 10 T cell receptor beta chains originate from one sample sequenced in a study of cytomegalovirus exposure and HLA in healthy donors (dated by TCRdb to between 2016 and 2019). The library relied on the immunoSEQ multiplex PCR assay. The multiplex PCR relied on a mix of 60 forward primers for TCR Vbeta segments and 13 reverse primers for TCR Jbeta segments. Entries here come from immuneACCESS through TCRdb and include only in-frame sequences with V and J called. Some clones fail to appear in such tables; in the studies checked, an unresolved V gene covers under half of the shortfall, and the cause of the remainder is unknown. This sample is represented by fewer than 150,000 clones; approximately 80% of them were singletons. Clones ranked in the top ten supply about 3.9% of the sample. Sequenced material: PBMCs. The receptor source for this set is a human donor in good health.

DNA for the CDR3: TGTGCCAGCAGTTTCATGGGGGGGCCCCCTAGGCCCCAGCATTTT. Protein sequence: CASSFMGGPPRPQHF. The J gene is TRBJ1-5, the V gene TRBV27; possible D gene TRBD1, 6 bases. Germline values: CDR1 MNHEY, CDR2 SMNVEV (reference sequence). This CDR3 contains 15 residues. The V gene lost 3 bases and the J gene lost 9 bases, with 18 bases spanning the gap.

The chain employs TRBV7-2 and TRBJ1-6; D is uncertain. V lost 1 base to trimming and J lost 9 bases, with 16 bases between them. Germline V gene sequence: CDR1 SGHTA, CDR2 FQGNSA. The CDR3 loop spans 16 amino acids. The CDR3 sequence is CASSLVRGGSTSPLHF. The CDR3 nucleotides read TGTGCCAGCAGCTTAGTCCGCGGTGGAAGTACTTCACCCCTCCACTTT.

The J gene is TRBJ2-7, the V gene TRBV27, with 8 bases identical to TRBD1. The J segment lost 5 bases and the V segment lost 4 bases, leaving 13 bases of the junction unmatched. Germline loops: CDR1 MNHEY, CDR2 SMNVEV (reference sequence). The CDR3 is 16 residues long. The CDR3 spells CASSSPVGQGRNEQYF. The CDR3 DNA reads as TGTGCCAGCAGTTCTCCAGTCGGACAGGGTAGGAACGAGCAGTACTTC.

This sequence joins TRBV27 and TRBJ1-1, with TRBD1 matching over 8 bases. V was pared by 3 bases and J by 1 base, with 4 bases of the junction left unmatched. The CDR3 length is 15 residues. CDR1 is MNHEY, CDR2 SMNVEV, per germline (reference sequence). The CDR3 DNA sequence: TGTGCCAGCAGTTTTTGGGGACAGGCGAACACTGAAGCTTTCTTT. It yields the protein CASSFWGQANTEAFF.

Remarks on this clone: Other nucleotide sequences from this sample produce the same CDR3. The rearrangement uses TRBV7-9 and TRBJ2-3; TRBD2 aligns across 15 bases. Per the germline V gene, CDR1 is SEHNR and CDR2 is FQNEAQ (reference sequence). The J segment lost 4 bases and the V segment lost 3 bases, leaving 2 bases of the junction unmatched. This CDR3 has 16 amino acids. The CDR3 here is CASSLGLAGGADTQYF. The CDR3, as DNA: TGTGCCAGCAGCTTGGGACTAGCGGGAGGCGCAGATACGCAGTATTTT.

The genes are TRBV28 and TRBJ2-5; 7 bases are a match to TRBD1. The last part of the DNA fits TRBJ2-7 better; the J call may be wrong. Germline V gene sequence: CDR1 MDHEN, CDR2 SYDVKM. CDR3 length: 21 amino acids. CDR3: CASSLTSYETGTSLRVGEQYF. Written as DNA, the CDR3 is TGTGCCAGCAGTCTCACCTCTTATGAGACAGGGACCTCCCTACGAGTGGGCGAGCAGTACTTC.

The V gene is TRBV28, the J gene TRBJ2-7; 9 bases agree with TRBD1. With V trimmed by 2 bases and J by 11 bases, 7 bases remained unmatched. Germline loops: CDR1 MDHEN, CDR2 SYDVKM. The CDR3 totals 13 residues. CDR3 DNA: TGTGCCAGCAGTTTAGGCACAGGGGGCTTTAAGTACTTC. This sequence encodes CASSLGTGGFKYF.

J is TRBJ1-4 and V is TRBV5-1; D is unresolved. The CDR3 is 14 residues long. The germline V gene has CDR1 SGHRS and CDR2 YFSETQ. V was clipped by 3 bases and J by 0 bases, with 6 bases between them. DNA for the CDR3: TGCGCCAGCAGCTACGGGGCAACTAATGAAAAACTGTTTTTT. The encoded protein is CASSYGATNEKLFF. Based on the CDR3 plus reference TRBV5-1 and TRBJ1-4, the full variable domain is KAGVTQTPRYLIKTRGQQVTLSCSPISGHRSVSWYQQTPGQGLQFLFEYFSETQRNKGNFPGRFSGRQFSNSRSEMNVSTLELGDSALYLCASSYGATNEKLFFGSGTQLSVL.

This clone showed up just once. The chain recombines TRBV4-1 with TRBJ2-3; TRBD1 might be the D (6 bases). This CDR3 spans 17 amino acids. Trimming pared 0 bases from V and 1 base from J, leaving 14 bases between. The germline V gene encodes CDR1 MGHRA and CDR2 YSYEKL. CDR3 DNA: TGCGCCAGCAGCCAAGAGACGGGGCAGGGGCGCACAGATACGCAGTATTTT. It encodes CASSQETGQGRTDTQYF.

The V and J genes are TRBV7-8 and TRBJ1-5; 7 bases match TRBD1. V was pared by 1 base and J by 2 bases, with 2 bases of the junction left unmatched. The CDR3 sequence is 15 residues long. The germline CDR1 and CDR2 sequences are SGHVS and FQNEAQ. The CDR3 DNA sequence: TGTGCCAGCAGCTTAGGAGGGGGCCGCAATCAGCCCCAGCATTTT. It specifies CASSLGGGRNQPQHF. Together with reference TRBV7-8 and TRBJ1-5, the CDR3 gives the full variable domain: GAGVSQSPRYKVAKRGQDVALRCDPISGHVSLFWYQQALGQGPEFLTYFQNEAQLDKSGLPSDRFFAERPEGSVSTLKIQRTQQEDSAVYLCASSLGGGRNQPQHFGDGTRLSIL.